Listed below are T cell receptor beta chains from one sample, sequenced in a study of somatic mutations in cytotoxic T cells in rheumatoid arthritis. The protocol was immunoSEQ multiplex PCR, while the TCRdb copy is restricted to in-frame clones and leaves out a portion. The sample includes just over 15,000 clones, 70% to 75% of them seen just once. The sample was CD8+ T cells sorted from blood. These receptors were taken from an adult with rheumatoid arthritis. CDR3s include the opening cysteine and the closing phenylalanine or tryptophan. A D gene is named only where the DNA matches it firmly. Clone sizes are given selectively: once, few, many, or a class where the clone is expanded.

j_call,clone_size,d_call,v_call,cdr3_nt,cdr3_aa
TRBJ2-7,NA,NA,TRBV6-1,TGTGCCAGCAGGGGCGTGGGGCTCGACGAGCAGTACTTC,CASRGVGLDEQYF
TRBJ1-1,NA,NA,TRBV16,TGTGCCAGCAGCCAAGGAGGCTTGAACACTGAAACTTTCTTT,CASSQGGLNTETFF
TRBJ2-7,NA,TRBD2,TRBV7-9,TGTGCCAGCAGCTTAGAGGGGACTAGCTACGAGCAGTACTTC,CASSLEGTSYEQYF
TRBJ2-2,NA,NA,TRBV27,TGTGCCAGCAGTGAGGAGGTGTACACCGGGGAGCTGTTTTTT,CASSEEVYTGELFF
TRBJ2-3,NA,NA,TRBV5-4,TGTGCCAGCAGCCAACAGTCTAGCACAGATACGCAGTATTTT,CASSQQSSTDTQYF
TRBJ1-2,NA,NA,TRBV27,TGTGCCAGCAGCCTCGGGGGGAGCCCCTATGGCTACACCTTC,CASSLGGSPYGYTF
TRBJ2-2,once,TRBD2,TRBV5-4,TGTGCCAGCAGCTTGGCGGCGGGGGGGCTCCCCGGGGAGCTGTTTTTT,CASSLAAGGLPGELFF
TRBJ2-1,NA,TRBD1,TRBV5-1,TGCGCCAGCAGCACGCAGGGGGCGAATGAGCAGTTCTTC,CASSTQGANEQFF
TRBJ2-5,NA,TRBD1,TRBV7-9,TGTGCCAGCAGCTTAGTCCCGACAGGGGCAGGAGAGACCCAGTACTTC,CASSLVPTGAGETQYF
TRBJ2-7,NA,NA,TRBV30,TGTGCCTGGAGTGTACTCCCTCCCTACGAGCAGTACTTC,CAWSVLPPYEQYF
TRBJ2-6,few,NA,TRBV19,TGTGCCAGTAGTATAGGAGAAATCTCTGGGGCCAACGTCCTGACTTTC,CASSIGEISGANVLTF
TRBJ2-3,NA,TRBD2,TRBV4-1,TGCGCCAGCACCAAGCTAGCGGGGGGGCGTCCAGATACGCAGTATTTT,CASTKLAGGRPDTQYF
TRBJ1-4,NA,NA,TRBV28,TGTGCCAGCAGTTGGTTCAGGGAAGGTAATGAAAAACTGTTTTTT,CASSWFREGNEKLFF
TRBJ1-2,NA,NA,TRBV7-9,TGTGCCAGCAGCTTAGCTAATACGGGGGCTTCTTTCTTCGGCTACACCTTC,CASSLANTGASFFGYTF
TRBJ2-1,NA,TRBD1,TRBV7-8,TGTGCCAGCAGCTTAGGACAGGGGGCCTCTTATTACAATGAGCAGTTCTTC,CASSLGQGASYYNEQFF
TRBJ2-5,NA,TRBD2,TRBV2,TGTGCCAGCAGCGTCGGGACTAGCGGGGGCCGGTACCAAGAGACCCAGTACTTC,CASSVGTSGGRYQETQYF
TRBJ1-5,NA,TRBD1,TRBV5-6,TGTGCCAGCAGCTTGGCCGAAGGGGGCGCGGTGCAGCCCCAGCATTTT,CASSLAEGGAVQPQHF
TRBJ2-1,NA,TRBD2,TRBV6-1,TGTGCCAGCAGTGAAGCGCTGGGGGAACTAGCGGTAAATGAGCAGTTCTTC,CASSEALGELAVNEQFF
TRBJ1-4,NA,TRBD1,TRBV5-1,TGCGCCAGCAGCATCGGACAGGCCCAGTTTTTAACTAATGAAAAACTGTTTTTT,CASSIGQAQFLTNEKLFF
TRBJ2-7,NA,NA,TRBV6-5,TGTGCCAGCAGTGAGACAGGAGTAGCCTACGAGCAGTACTTC,CASSETGVAYEQYF